This TCR beta chain was sequenced during a study of blood T cell repertoires in COVID-19. The germline V and J ends were trimmed by 7 bases and 1 base, with 10 bases remaining between them. The CDR3 spans 13 residues. The germline V gene encodes CDR1 SNHLY and CDR2 FYNNEI. The data were produced by immunoSEQ multiplex PCR, yet TCRdb's version contains in-frame clones alone and is incomplete. The sample shows approximately 180,000 clones, over 60% of them seen only once. The source material was peripheral blood. This clonotype was obtained from a woman aged 70-85 years with acute or convalescent COVID-19. The chain recombines TRBV2 with TRBJ2-5, with a possible D match to TRBD1 (5 bases). The CDR3 region is CASNDRLQETQYF. The CDR3, as DNA: TGTGCCAGCAACGACAGACTCCAAGAGACCCAGTACTTC.